The 9 T cell receptor beta chains presented below share a single source sample, sequenced in a study of immune heterogeneity within non-small cell lung tumors. Multiplex PCR with 32 V and 13 J primers amplified TCR beta CDR3. In TCRdb, the multiplex PCR reads were re-called with MiXCR into one record per CDR3 protein. The repertoire holds about 2,800 distinct CDR3 sequences, around 59% seen once, with roughly 11% in the top ten. Template material for each sample was 600 to 750 ng of bulk tumor genomic DNA. Surgery yielded several widely spaced biopsies per primary tumor. The study enrolled patients with untreated, newly diagnosed non-small cell lung cancer who underwent curative surgery. The sample consisted of lung tumor tissue. The receptors were sampled from a man in his sixties with non-small cell lung cancer.

The V and J genes are TRBV10-3 and TRBJ2-1; the match to TRBD2 covers 10 bases. V trimming: 2 bases; J trimming: 7 bases; junction bases outside the gene matches: 5. Germline loops: CDR1 ENHRY, CDR2 SYGVKD. The length of the CDR3 is 15 residues. The CDR3 reads CAISESGRVTNEQFF. The DNA for the CDR3 is TGTGCCATCAGTGAGAGCGGGAGGGTTACAAATGAGCAGTTCTTC.

In this sample, this clonotype turned up a few times. V usage is TRBV28 and J usage is TRBJ2-7, with 9 bases identical to TRBD1. Germline trimming cut 6 bases from V and 5 bases from J; bases unmatched to any gene: 11. Germline V lookup: CDR1 MDHEN, CDR2 SYDVKM. The CDR3 runs to 15 residues. CDR3 coding DNA: TGTGCCAGCAGGCCGACCCGGGACAGGGTCCACGAGCAGTACTTC. Translated: CASRPTRDRVHEQYF.

The chain combines TRBV7-3 with TRBJ2-7; 8 positions match TRBD2. The CDR3 is 17 residues long. The V segment lost 1 base and the J segment 2 bases; nucleotides outside the gene matches: 10. CDR1 and CDR2 (germline): SGHTA, FQGTGA. The CDR3 DNA follows: TGTGCCAGCAGCTTAAATGCCAGCGGGAGCTCACCCTACGAGCAGTACTTC. Amino acid sequence: CASSLNASGSSPYEQYF. Together with reference TRBV7-3 and TRBJ2-7, the CDR3 gives the full variable domain: GAGVSQTPSNKVTEKGKYVELRCDPISGHTALYWYRQSLGQGPEFLIYFQGTGAADDSGLPNDRFFAVRPEGSVSTLKIQRTERGDSAVYLCASSLNASGSSPYEQYFGPGTRLTVT.

V is TRBV6-2 or TRBV6-3 and J is TRBJ1-5; D possibly corresponds to TRBD1 (5 bases). CDR3 length: 14 amino acids. Trimming stripped 2 bases from V and 4 bases from J, with 9 bases between. Germline CDR1 and CDR2: MNHEY and SVGEGT. CDR3 region: CASSYEGINQPQHF. The CDR3, as DNA: TGTGCCAGCAGTTACGAGGGGATAAATCAGCCCCAGCATTTT.

The rearrangement joins TRBV6-2 or TRBV6-3 to TRBJ2-7; 9 positions agree with TRBD1. The CDR3 sequence is 15 residues long. V lost 6 bases and J lost 4; bases outside the gene matches: 10. Germline V gene lookup returns CDR1 MNHEY and CDR2 SVGEGT. The CDR3 is CASRGTGTGIYEQYF. CDR3 bases: TGTGCCAGCAGAGGGACCGGGACAGGGATTTACGAGCAGTACTTC.

This clonotype was recorded a few times. The J gene is TRBJ2-7, the V gene TRBV28, with a tentative D call TRBD2 (6 bases). The CDR3 covers 14 residues. Trimming pared 1 base from V and 4 bases from J, leaving 11 bases between. CDR1 and CDR2 from the germline V gene are MDHEN and SYDVKM. In DNA, the CDR3 is TGTGCCAGCAGTTTATATTGGGGAGGTTACGAGCAGTACTTC. The encoded protein is CASSLYWGGYEQYF.

This clonotype was observed a few times. The rearrangement uses TRBV13 and TRBJ2-7; 7 bases line up with TRBD1. Germline loops: CDR1 PRHDT, CDR2 FYEKMQ (reference sequence). The ends lost 2 bases at V and 3 bases at J; junction bases unmatched: 10. The CDR3 runs 16 residues. CDR3 DNA sequence: TGTGCCAGCAGCTTAACAGGGGCCCCCGACGGCTACGAGCAGTACTTC. This translates into CASSLTGAPDGYEQYF.

This clonotype has a handful of counts. The rearrangement uses TRBV20-1 and TRBJ2-3; 7 bases align to TRBD2. This CDR3 region has 14 residues. CDR1 DFQATT and CDR2 SNEGSKA come from the germline V gene (reference sequence). With V trimmed by 3 bases and J by 2 bases, 5 bases remained unmatched. DNA for the CDR3: TGCAGTGCTAGCGGGAGGTCCTTCACAGATACGCAGTATTTT. Translation gives CSASGRSFTDTQYF.

The rearrangement joins TRBV4-3 to TRBJ2-7; D is uncertain. Germline V gene lookup returns CDR1 LGHNA and CDR2 YSLEER. Trimming stripped 1 base from V and 4 bases from J, with 8 bases between. The CDR3 consists of 13 residues. The CDR3 reads CASSQVVGYEQYF. CDR3 in DNA: TGCGCCAGCAGCCAAGTTGTCGGTTACGAGCAGTACTTC.